Listed below are T cell receptor beta chains from one sample, sequenced in a study of brain T cells in children with intractable seizures. The protocol was immunoSEQ multiplex PCR, while the TCRdb copy is restricted to in-frame clones and leaves out a portion. Altogether around 340,000 clones are present, about 93% being singletons, with the ten largest covering 5.7%. The sample here was peripheral blood, taken about 5 months after surgery. These receptor sequences come from a boy under two years old with tuberous sclerosis and intractable seizures. Each CDR3 is given with its conserved first and last residue. A D gene is named only where the DNA matches it firmly. Only part of the rows carry a size: once, few, many, or a class if the clone is expanded.

>TRBV28|.|TRBJ2-4|.
TGTGCCAGCAGTACACCTTGGAACATTCAGTACTTC
CASSTPWNIQYF
>TRBV2|.|TRBJ2-1|.
TGTGCCAGCAGTGTCGGTGCGGGAGAGCAGTTCTTC
CASSVGAGEQFF
>TRBV7-3|.|TRBJ2-7|.
TGTGCCAGCAGCCCAACCGCCTATGCCTACGAGCAGTACTTC
CASSPTAYAYEQYF
>TRBV19|once|TRBJ2-3|TRBD1
TGTGCCAGTAGTGGACAGGGGTTTTTTACGCAGTATTTT
CASSGQGFFTQYF
>TRBV30|.|TRBJ1-5|.
TGTGCCTGGAGTGTGGGGCACAATAGCAATCAGCCCCAGCATTTT
CAWSVGHNSNQPQHF
>TRBV7-9|.|TRBJ2-1|.
TGTGCCAGCAGCTTACTTAAGGCTGAGCAGTTCTTC
CASSLLKAEQFF
>TRBV5-5|.|TRBJ1-5|.
TGTGCCAGCAGCTTGGAAGGGGGCAATCAGCCCCAGCATTTT
CASSLEGGNQPQHF
>TRBV30|.|TRBJ1-5|.
TGTGCCTGGAGTGCGGGTACTAGCAATCAGCCCCAGCATTTT
CAWSAGTSNQPQHF
>TRBV5-1|.|TRBJ1-4|.
TGCGCCAGCAGCTTTCACGGAGCAACTAATGAAAAACTGTTTTTT
CASSFHGATNEKLFF
>TRBV4-2|.|TRBJ1-2|TRBD1
TGTGCCAGCAGTGGACAGGTGTATGGCTACACCTTC
CASSGQVYGYTF
>TRBV15|.|TRBJ1-2|TRBD1
TGTGCCACCAGCAGAGATCCAGGGGGGTATGGCTACACCTTC
CATSRDPGGYGYTF
>TRBV19|once|TRBJ2-7|.
TGTGCCAGTAGCCCGACCTATGTATACGAGCAGTACTTC
CASSPTYVYEQYF
>TRBV9|.|TRBJ2-3|.
TGTGCCAGCAGTTCATTTCCAGGGCAGGGTGCAGATACGCAGTATTTT
CASSSFPGQGADTQYF
>TRBV6-5|.|TRBJ1-6|.
TGTGCCAGCAGACAGTCCCTCGGGGCCCTCCACTTT
CASRQSLGALHF